Described below is a single T cell receptor (beta chain) sequence and its context. The trim removed 4 bases at V and 8 bases at J, leaving 11 bases unmatched. The CDR3 consists of 16 residues. The germline V gene has CDR1 SNHLY and CDR2 FYNNEI. The sample originates from a study of T cell changes during pregnancy in multiple sclerosis. Assay: immunoSEQ multiplex PCR; the TCRdb copy retains only in-frame clones and omits some. Among approximately 50,000 clones listed, roughly 90% were seen once. The origin of this receptor is a female donor with multiple sclerosis, enrolled in a pregnancy study. The sample was CD4+ T cells from peripheral blood mononuclear cells, taken after pregnancy. The rearrangement uses TRBV2 and TRBJ2-1, with 10 positions matching TRBD1. The CDR3 sequence: CASSVRAGQGMYEQFF. The CDR3, as DNA: TGTGCCAGCAGTGTCCGAGCGGGACAGGGGATGTATGAGCAGTTCTTC.